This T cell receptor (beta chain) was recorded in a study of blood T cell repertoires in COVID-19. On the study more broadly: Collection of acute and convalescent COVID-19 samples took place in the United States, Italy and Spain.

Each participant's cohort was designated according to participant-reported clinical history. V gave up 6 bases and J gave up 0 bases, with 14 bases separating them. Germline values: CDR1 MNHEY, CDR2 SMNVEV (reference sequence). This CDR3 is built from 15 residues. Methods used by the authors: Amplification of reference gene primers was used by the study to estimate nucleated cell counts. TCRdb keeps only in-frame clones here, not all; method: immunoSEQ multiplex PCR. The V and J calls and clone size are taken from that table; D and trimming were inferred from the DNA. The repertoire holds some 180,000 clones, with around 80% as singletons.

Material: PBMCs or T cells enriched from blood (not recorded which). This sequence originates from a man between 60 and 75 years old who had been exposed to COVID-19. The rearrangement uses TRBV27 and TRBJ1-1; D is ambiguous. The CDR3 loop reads CASSKKADMNTEAFF. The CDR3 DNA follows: TGTGCCAGCAGCAAAAAGGCAGACATGAACACTGAAGCTTTCTTT.